Included here is one T cell receptor (beta chain) sequence, with context. This clone was detected only a few times. The specificity of this receptor is unknown. No base-level quality is on record; no much larger clone is a single base apart. The sample comes from a study of T cell responses to AZD1222 COVID-19 vaccine (TCRdb year 2021). Broadly, across the study: AZD1222 recipients given second doses at about 4 weeks or at about 12 weeks were pooled, since spike-specific TCR depth and breadth were not found to differ between the two schedules. A total of just over 230 trial participants underwent TCR sequencing, of whom around 200 received two doses of AZD1222 and about 25 received two doses of the MenACWY control vaccine. Trial participants were enrolled by age into 18-55, 56-69 and 70-plus year subgroups, with about 150, 28 and 57 TCR-sequenced participants respectively. General study outcomes and caveats: No day 14 peak-response samples were available, so repertoires were characterized only after the peak T cell response. Most participants were white British and females outnumbered males, and the authors suggested that clonal diversity may have been underestimated. Reportedly, close to half of the unique spike-specific TCRs recognized epitopes lying outside the regions that are mutated in the B.1.351 and B.1.1.7 variants. A significant rise in spike-specific TCR breadth and depth was observed after two AZD1222 doses relative to day 0 and relative to MenACWY recipients. Conclusions about previously exposed vaccinees are limited because only a handful of AZD1222 recipients were SARS-CoV-2 seropositive at baseline. CD4 TCRs associated with the vaccine covered the entire spike protein, and the dominant responses were in regions 160-218 and 743-854. The 56-69-year group was small, and its depth increase did not reach significance, likely because of low power.

The time point label on this specimen signifies: baseline before first vaccination. Vaccinee samples came from UK trials COV001 and COV002, including a single-blind randomized controlled phase 2/3 trial of AZD1222 (ChAdOx1 nCoV-19) in healthy adults. For TCRbeta chain sequencing, PBMC samples from trial participants were taken at day 0 and at day 28 after the second dose. The CDR3 regions of human TCRbeta chains were subjected to immunosequencing. As for the original processing: Repertoire TCRs were matched against a reference library of SARS-CoV-2-specific TCRs generated with the MIRA antigen-specificity platform. Breadth meant the fraction of unique TCRs that were SARS-CoV-2-associated, whereas depth meant the fraction of total T cells that were SARS-CoV-2-associated. Using the MIRA data, every spike-specific TCR was mapped to the spike region that the TCR reacted to and assigned to either a CD4 or a CD8 class. Log10-transformed breadth and depth values were compared by one-way ANOVA with Sidak's multiple comparisons tests. Imported from immuneACCESS, the table was reduced by TCRdb to in-frame sequences with V and J called. These copies leave out some clones; in studies compared against another copy, an unresolved V gene accounts for under half, and the cause of the remainder is not known. That table furnishes V, J and clone size, whereas the DNA furnished D and trimming. The sample yields 95,000 to 150,000 clones; 80% to 90% were counted once. The top ten constitute around 3.1% of the sample.

Reading the germline V gene gives CDR1 SGDLS and CDR2 YYNGEE. The CDR3, cysteine through phenylalanine, is 15 amino acids long. Just CDR3 DNA is preserved here, 45 bases in frame from base 1. V is reduced by 0 bases and J by 8 bases, leaving a spacing of 14 bases between them. Here the chain combines TRBV9 and TRBJ1-4, with the identity of the D gene unclear. Sequenced material: peripheral blood, taken on day 0 of AZD1222 vaccination. The receptor's source is an adult in good health. The CDR3 region: CASSVGRGSREKLFF. The bases read TGTGCCAGCAGCGTAGGGCGGGGTAGTCGGGAAAAACTGTTTTTT. With the rest looked up from the reference TRBV9 and TRBJ1-4 genes rather than sequenced, the full variable domain is DSGVTQTPKHLITATGQRVTLRCSPRSGDLSVYWYQQSLDQGLQFLIQYYNGEERAKGNILERFSAQQFPDLHSELNLSSLELGDSALYFCASSVGRGSREKLFFGSGTQLSVL.